This passage covers 18 T cell receptor beta chains from one sample sequenced in a study of cytomegalovirus exposure and HLA in healthy donors. It was with 60 Vbeta and 13 Jbeta primers that the PCR ran. The table came from immunoSEQ multiplex PCR; TCRdb's copy has only in-frame clones and leaves some out. Of about 120,000 clones in the sample, about 80% were seen once. The sequencing sample was made of PBMCs. The receptors derive from a human donor in good health.

The chain employs TRBV10-3 and TRBJ1-2; possibly TRBD1 for D (6 bases). The CDR3 extends over 13 amino acids. V was cut by 6 bases and J by 6 bases, with 14 bases left in between. Germline V gene lookup returns CDR1 ENHRY and CDR2 SYGVKD. CDR3 region: CAIRSNRDHGYTF. The CDR3 DNA follows: TGTGCCATCAGAAGCAACAGGGATCATGGCTACACCTTC.

In this sample, this clone turned up a few times. The chain joins TRBV29-1 to TRBJ1-3, with D unresolved. Germline V CDR1 and CDR2: SQVTM, ANQGSEA. The length of the CDR3 is 14 residues. Between the trimmed V and J ends, which lost 7 bases and 0 bases, there was a span of 13 bases. This CDR3 reads CSARLLASGNTIYF. As DNA, the CDR3 is TGCAGCGCCCGCCTGCTAGCCTCTGGAAACACCATATATTTT.

The gene calls are TRBV2 and TRBJ2-5, with TRBD2 matching over 11 bases. CDR1 and CDR2 (germline): SNHLY, FYNNEI. The CDR3 sequence is 16 residues long. V shed 4 bases, J shed 14 bases, and the junction held 18 bases outside the gene matches. CDR3 coding DNA: TGTGCCAGCAGTGGAGAACTAGCGGGGGCGGCTAGAGACCCCTACTTC. Protein sequence: CASSGELAGAARDPYF.

The J gene is TRBJ2-2, the V gene TRBV2; tentative D call: TRBD1 (6 bases). Trimming left V 7 bases short and J 1 base short, with 7 bases between. CDR3 length: 13 amino acids. The germline gives CDR1 SNHLY, CDR2 FYNNEI. The CDR3 is CASTQGNTGELFF. The CDR3 DNA follows: TGTGCCAGCACACAGGGGAACACCGGGGAGCTGTTTTTT.

Turning to this clone: One end of the junction does not line up with germline, which may come from a read error. V is TRBV5-1 and J is TRBJ2-1; TRBD1 matches 7 bases. Per germline, CDR1 SGHRS and CDR2 YFSETQ. CDR3 length: 12 amino acids. CDR3 amino acids: CASSPAGQVSIF. The CDR3 DNA reads TGCGCCAGCAGCCCGGCCGGACAGGTCAGTATCTTC. The variable domain in full, with the rest retrieved from reference TRBV5-1 and TRBJ2-1, is KAGVTQTPRYLIKTRGQQVTLSCSPISGHRSVSWYQQTPGQGLQFLFEYFSETQRNKGNFPGRFSGRQFSNSRSEMNVSTLELGDSALYLCASSPAGQVSIFGPGTRLTVL.

About this clone itself: This is likely a read error, given that the CDR3 carries no conserved phenylalanine or tryptophan at its end. The gene calls are TRBV6-5 and TRBJ1-2, with 9 bases lining up with TRBD1. Per germline, CDR1 MNHEY and CDR2 SVGAGI. J was trimmed by 1 base and V by 10 bases; bases with no gene match: 7. The CDR3 is 14 residues long. The CDR3 DNA reads TGTGCCACCTCAAGGACAGGGGATAACTATGGCTACACCCTC. This encodes CATSRTGDNYGYTL.

V and J are TRBV2 and TRBJ2-3; TRBD2 matches at 10 bases. J gave up 4 bases and V 7 bases, and 14 bases lay outside the gene matches. CDR1 SNHLY and CDR2 FYNNEI come from the germline V gene. The CDR3 spans 17 residues. The CDR3 bases are TGTGCCAGCAACCAGGGCGTACTAGCGGGGTCCGCAGATACGCAGTATTTT. As protein: CASNQGVLAGSADTQYF.

This chain joins TRBV29-1 and TRBJ2-2; 7 bases line up with TRBD2. With V trimmed by 7 bases and J by 5 bases, 4 bases remained unmatched. Germline V gene lookup returns CDR1 SQVTM and CDR2 ANQGSEA. This CDR3 has 12 residues. As DNA, the CDR3 is TGCAGCGGCAGGGAGGGGACCGGGGAGCTGTTTTTT. It yields the protein CSGREGTGELFF.

The chain joins TRBV15 to TRBJ1-2; D remains unclear. V was trimmed by 0 bases and J by 7 bases, leaving 6 bases between them. Germline loops: CDR1 LNHNV, CDR2 YYDKDF (reference sequence). The CDR3 extends over 12 amino acids. The CDR3 DNA follows: TGTGCCACCAGCAGAGATGGGAGTGGCTACACCTTC. This encodes CATSRDGSGYTF.

The rearrangement uses TRBV5-6 and TRBJ2-2; D possibly corresponds to TRBD2 (6 bases). CDR1 is SGHDT, CDR2 YYEEEE, per germline. This CDR3 has 17 amino acids. The V end lost 2 bases, the J end lost 0 bases, and 14 bases lay between the germline ends. Here the CDR3 reads CASSFFSAGPNTGELFF. CDR3 DNA: TGTGCCAGCAGCTTCTTTAGTGCGGGGCCGAACACCGGGGAGCTGTTTTTT.

The chain employs TRBV2 and TRBJ1-6; 7 bases line up with TRBD1. Losses at the gene ends were 4 bases for V and 5 bases for J; bases not matched to a gene: 8. CDR1 and CDR2 from the germline V gene are SNHLY and FYNNEI. The CDR3 runs to 16 residues. The CDR3 protein is CASSVAGTENNSPLHF. In DNA, the CDR3 is TGTGCCAGCAGTGTAGCGGGGACAGAAAATAATTCACCCCTCCACTTT.

V is TRBV6-1 and J is TRBJ2-5, with 11 bases that match TRBD2. CDR1 is MNHNS and CDR2 is SASEGT in the germline V gene. The J segment lost 1 base and the V segment lost 2 bases, leaving 9 bases of the junction unmatched. This CDR3 has 18 amino acids. CDR3 sequence reads: CASSEFLGLAGGQETQYF. CDR3 coding DNA: TGTGCCAGCAGTGAATTTCTCGGTCTAGCGGGGGGCCAAGAGACCCAGTACTTC.

V usage is TRBV5-4 and J usage is TRBJ2-1; TRBD1 matches at 10 bases. The CDR3 runs to 15 residues. From germline, CDR1 is SGHNT and CDR2 YYREEE (reference sequence). The V and J ends lost 4 bases and 4 bases, in that order; junction bases with no gene match: 5. The CDR3 DNA sequence: TGTGCCAGCAGCCCAAGACAGGGGGCTTACAATGAGCAGTTCTTC. Protein sequence: CASSPRQGAYNEQFF.

The V call is TRBV19, the J call TRBJ1-3; the D gene is possibly TRBD1 (6 bases). This CDR3 has 16 amino acids. The V end lost 7 bases, the J end lost 3 bases, and 19 bases lay between the germline ends. Germline V gene data show CDR1 as LNHDA and CDR2 as SQIVND (reference sequence). CDR3 sequence: CASTPPLSRGGNTIYF. The CDR3 DNA sequence: TGTGCCAGTACCCCTCCCCTATCCAGGGGTGGAAACACCATATATTTT.

V gene TRBV11-1 combines with J gene TRBJ2-3, with D uncertain. CDR1 is SGHAT, CDR2 FQDESV, per germline (reference sequence). The CDR3 is made up of 13 amino acids. Between the trimmed V and J ends, which lost 3 bases and 4 bases, there was a span of 8 bases. Here the CDR3 DNA reads TGTGCCAGCAGCTTTATCGGGTCAGATACGCAGTATTTT. The encoded protein is CASSFIGSDTQYF.

Here the CDR3 DNA reads TGTGCCAGCAGCTACAGGGGGCAGGTTTCACCCCTCCACTTT. Translated: CASSYRGQVSPLHF. The chain combines TRBV2 with TRBJ1-6, with 9 bases identical to TRBD1. The germline V gene has CDR1 SNHLY and CDR2 FYNNEI. V lost 6 bases and J lost 9; bases outside the gene matches: 6. This CDR3 has 14 amino acids. The full variable domain, its missing parts supplied by reference TRBV2 and TRBJ1-6, is EPEVTQTPSHQVTQMGQEVILRCVPISNHLYFYWYRQILGQKVEFLVSFYNNEISEKSEIFDDQFSVERPDGSNFTLKIRSTKLEDSAMYFCASSYRGQVSPLHFGNGTRLTVT.

The rearrangement joins TRBV11-2 to TRBJ2-5; 9 nucleotides line up with TRBD1. Germline V lookup: CDR1 SGHAT, CDR2 FQNNGV. CDR3 size: 14 residues. Trimming cost V 0 bases and J 6 bases; bases outside gene matches: 2. The CDR3 here is CASSLEGQGQTQYF. CDR3 DNA sequence: TGTGCCAGCAGCTTAGAGGGACAGGGCCAGACCCAGTACTTC.

The chain couples TRBV4-2 to TRBJ2-7; 11 nucleotides align to TRBD1. Trimming removed 4 bases from V and 9 bases from J; junction bases left unmatched: 17. CDR1 and CDR2 (germline): LGHNA, YNFKEQ. There are 17 residues in the CDR3. CDR3 amino acids: CASSLPRAGQGALRQYF. CDR3 nucleotides: TGTGCCAGCAGCCTCCCGAGGGCCGGACAGGGGGCGCTACGGCAGTACTTC.